The 29 T cell receptor beta chains below come from one sample, sequenced in a study of shared clonotypes between healthy human individuals. Generated by immunoSEQ multiplex PCR, the TCRdb table keeps only in-frame clones and is missing some. The sample lists roughly 700,000 clones, less than 85% occurring once. Specimen: memory CD4+ T cells sorted from blood. Subset defined: CD45RA-negative fraction. The receptors here all came from a woman aged 25 to 45 in good health.

J is TRBJ1-2 and V is TRBV9; D call uncertain. The germline V and J ends were trimmed by 0 bases and 4 bases, with 13 bases remaining between them. The CDR3 contains 15 residues. Germline loops: CDR1 SGDLS, CDR2 YYNGEE. The CDR3 sequence is CASSVGSRSTYGYTF. CDR3 DNA sequence: TGTGCCAGCAGCGTAGGTTCCAGGTCGACCTATGGCTACACCTTC. Supplemented by reference TRBV9 and TRBJ1-2, the full variable domain reads DSGVTQTPKHLITATGQRVTLRCSPRSGDLSVYWYQQSLDQGLQFLIQYYNGEERAKGNILERFSAQQFPDLHSELNLSSLELGDSALYFCASSVGSRSTYGYTFGSGTRLTVV.

In nucleotides, the CDR3 is TGTGCCAGCCGACCTCCGGGACAGGGCGATGGCTACACCTTC. Amino acid sequence: CASRPPGQGDGYTF. The J gene is TRBJ1-2, the V gene TRBV6-1; TRBD1 agrees at 9 bases. The V segment lost 8 bases and the J segment 6 bases; nucleotides outside the gene matches: 10. This CDR3 has 14 amino acids. The germline V gene encodes CDR1 MNHNS and CDR2 SASEGT.

The V call is TRBV6-5, the J call TRBJ2-7; D gene uncertain. Germline CDR1 is MNHEY and CDR2 is SVGAGI. This CDR3 is built from 11 residues. V was clipped by 5 bases and J by 3 bases, with 5 bases between them. CDR3 region: CASSASYEQYF. The CDR3 nucleotides are TGTGCCAGCAGTGCGAGCTACGAGCAGTACTTC.

The V gene is TRBV11-2, the J gene TRBJ2-5; D assignment may be TRBD1 or TRBD2 (6 bases each). The DNA end favors TRBJ2-7, so the J call may be wrong. The CDR3 is 14 residues long. The V gene's germline CDR1 is SGHAT and CDR2 FQNNGV. This CDR3 is CASSLQGRPYEQYF. The CDR3 DNA follows: TGTGCCAGCAGCTTACAGGGGAGGCCCTACGAGCAGTACTTC.

J is TRBJ2-7 and V is TRBV6-5; D is possibly TRBD1 (6 bases). CDR1 is MNHEY, CDR2 SVGAGI, per germline. The CDR3 runs 13 residues. The V end lost 6 bases, the J end lost 4 bases, and 13 bases lay between the germline ends. CDR3 sequence (DNA): TGTGCCAGCAGCCCGGGACACGCATACGAGCAGTACTTC. Protein product: CASSPGHAYEQYF.

The chain couples TRBV29-1 to TRBJ1-5; TRBD1 matches at 9 bases. The CDR3 is 14 residues long. Germline V gives CDR1 SQVTM, CDR2 ANQGSEA. V shed 4 bases, J shed 5 bases, and the junction held 6 bases outside the gene matches. CDR3 residues: CSVAQGQGDQPQHF. The CDR3 DNA reads as TGCAGCGTTGCCCAGGGACAGGGTGATCAGCCCCAGCATTTT. Based on the CDR3 plus reference TRBV29-1 and TRBJ1-5, the full variable domain is SAVISQKPSRDICQRGTSLTIQCQVDSQVTMMFWYRQQPGQSLTLIATANQGSEATYESGFVIDKFPISRPNLTFSTLTVSNMSPEDSSIYLCSVAQGQGDQPQHFGDGTRLSIL.

V usage is TRBV2 and J usage is TRBJ2-5; 10 nucleotides agree with TRBD1. Losses at the gene ends were 6 bases for V and 4 bases for J; bases not matched to a gene: 5. Germline V lookup: CDR1 SNHLY, CDR2 FYNNEI. The CDR3 is 14 residues long. CDR3 sequence: CASRGDRGLETQYF. CDR3 nucleotide sequence: TGTGCCAGCAGGGGAGACAGGGGGCTAGAGACCCAGTACTTC.

This CDR3 reads CASMTGGGETQYF. The CDR3 DNA reads TGTGCCAGCATGACGGGAGGGGGAGAGACCCAGTACTTC. This chain joins TRBV25-1 and TRBJ2-5; 8 positions agree with TRBD2. Germline V gives CDR1 MGHDK, CDR2 SYGVNS. V gave up 7 bases and J gave up 4 bases; unmatched junction bases: 5. CDR3 length: 13 residues. The whole variable domain, remainder taken from reference TRBV25-1 and TRBJ2-5, is EADIYQTPRYLVIGTGKKITLECSQTMGHDKMYWYQQDPGMELHLIHYSYGVNSTEKGDLSSESTVSRIRTEHFPLTLESARPSHTSQYLCASMTGGGETQYFGPGTRLLVL.

V usage is TRBV2 and J usage is TRBJ2-3; TRBD1 matches at 11 bases. This CDR3 has 15 residues. V was clipped by 0 bases and J by 6 bases; unmatched bases: 2. Germline V lookup: CDR1 SNHLY, CDR2 FYNNEI. This CDR3 reads CASSEAGTGGDTQYF. Here the CDR3 DNA reads TGTGCCAGCAGTGAAGCGGGGACAGGGGGGGATACGCAGTATTTT.

The chain combines TRBV11-2 with TRBJ1-2, with D hard to call. The V and J ends lost 5 bases and 2 bases respectively, with 9 bases between them. Germline CDR1 SGHAT, CDR2 FQNNGV. This CDR3 comprises 13 residues. The CDR3: CASSRTENYGYTF. In nucleotides, the CDR3 is TGTGCCAGCAGCCGGACGGAGAACTATGGCTACACCTTC. Filled out from reference TRBV11-2 and TRBJ1-2, the complete variable domain reads EAGVAQSPRYKIIEKRQSVAFWCNPISGHATLYWYQQILGQGPKLLIQFQNNGVVDDSQLPKDRFSAERLKGVDSTLKIQPAKLEDSAVYLCASSRTENYGYTFGSGTRLTVV.

The V gene is TRBV7-2, the J gene TRBJ2-1; 7 nucleotides align to TRBD2. J gave up 3 bases and V 5 bases, and 16 bases lay outside the gene matches. Germline assignment: CDR1 SGHTA and CDR2 FQGNSA. CDR3 size: 18 residues. CDR3 in DNA: TGTGCCAGCAGCGACCTCACTAGCGCCCAGAACATCTACAATGAGCAGTTCTTC. Residues: CASSDLTSAQNIYNEQFF.

The chain recombines TRBV7-9 with TRBJ1-2; possible D gene TRBD1, 6 bases. Germline V gives CDR1 SEHNR, CDR2 FQNEAQ (reference sequence). V lost 5 bases and J lost 0, with 19 bases in between. The length of the CDR3 is 17 residues. As DNA, the CDR3 is TGTGCCAGCAGCCTAGACCTCGGACAGTCAGCTAACTATGGCTACACCTTC. It specifies CASSLDLGQSANYGYTF.

This chain uses TRBV5-1 with TRBJ1-1; maybe TRBD1 (5 bases). V was pared by 4 bases and J by 1 base, with 11 bases between. There are 14 residues in the CDR3. CDR1 is SGHRS, CDR2 YFSETQ, per germline. The chain's CDR3 is CASSPDTTNTEAFF. CDR3 sequence (DNA): TGCGCCAGCAGCCCGGACACAACGAACACTGAAGCTTTCTTT.

The rearrangement links TRBV5-1 to TRBJ2-1; either TRBD1 or TRBD2 may supply D (6 bases each). V lost 0 bases and J lost 0, with 25 bases in between. The CDR3 is 21 amino acids. In germline, CDR1 is SGHRS, CDR2 YFSETQ. CDR3 sequence (DNA): TGCGCCAGCAGCTTGGGGAGGGCGGTCTGGACAGCCCAAGACTCCTACAATGAGCAGTTCTTC. Protein: CASSLGRAVWTAQDSYNEQFF.

The chain joins TRBV7-9 to TRBJ2-5; TRBD2 aligns across 9 bases. The CDR3 is 15 amino acids. The V segment lost 5 bases and the J segment 5 bases; nucleotides outside the gene matches: 9. Germline loops: CDR1 SEHNR, CDR2 FQNEAQ (reference sequence). CDR3: CASSHPGLALETQYF. The CDR3 DNA is TGTGCCAGCAGCCACCCGGGACTAGCTTTGGAGACCCAGTACTTC.

This clone has just a few counts. The chain employs TRBV28 and TRBJ2-3, with 16 bases matching TRBD2. The germline gives CDR1 MDHEN, CDR2 SYDVKM. The CDR3 has 18 amino acids. V shed 6 bases, J shed 5 bases, and the junction held 11 bases outside the gene matches. The CDR3 sequence: CASSPGTSGRAHKDTQYF. The CDR3 coding sequence is TGTGCCAGCAGCCCTGGGACTAGCGGGAGGGCCCACAAAGATACGCAGTATTTT.

J is TRBJ2-5 and V is TRBV19, with 7 positions matching TRBD1. Trimming took 6 bases from V and 6 from J; bases not matched to a gene: 4. The germline CDR1 and CDR2 sequences are LNHDA and SQIVND (reference sequence). The CDR3 has 12 amino acids. DNA for the CDR3: TGTGCCAGTAGCGGGACAGCGCAGACCCAGTACTTC. This gives the protein CASSGTAQTQYF.

The rearrangement links TRBV29-1 to TRBJ2-1; D is perhaps TRBD1 (6 bases). The CDR3 loop spans 16 amino acids. Trimming removed 8 bases at V and 4 bases at J, with 24 bases between. Germline values: CDR1 SQVTM, CDR2 ANQGSEA. The DNA of the CDR3 is TGCAGCTACCCCAGGGGCGCGAGGGTAGGGTACAATGAGCAGTTCTTC. Protein product: CSYPRGARVGYNEQFF.

V and J are TRBV9 and TRBJ2-1; D call uncertain. The CDR3 is made up of 17 amino acids. V gave up 0 bases and J gave up 6 bases, with 19 bases separating them. Germline loops: CDR1 SGDLS, CDR2 YYNGEE. The CDR3 loop reads CASSVATGAGAFNEQFF. CDR3 DNA: TGTGCCAGCAGCGTAGCTACGGGTGCCGGAGCTTTCAATGAGCAGTTCTTC.

The chain employs TRBV9 and TRBJ2-1; maybe TRBD2 (6 bases). The CDR3 is 14 amino acids. Trimming cost V 0 bases and J 8 bases, with 12 bases left between them. Germline values: CDR1 SGDLS, CDR2 YYNGEE. CDR3 residues: CASSVEYGSDEQFF. CDR3 nucleotides: TGTGCCAGCAGCGTAGAGTACGGGAGCGATGAGCAGTTCTTC.

CDR3 coding DNA: TGTGCCAGCAGTTGGGGGGCTGAGGGCAATCAGCCCCAGCATTTT. As protein: CASSWGAEGNQPQHF. The chain combines TRBV28 with TRBJ1-5; D is perhaps TRBD1 (6 bases). The CDR3 totals 15 residues. Trimming cost V 4 bases and J 2 bases, with 12 bases left between them. CDR1 MDHEN and CDR2 SYDVKM come from the germline V gene.

This rearrangement joins TRBV5-8 to TRBJ1-4; D gene ambiguous. From germline, CDR1 is SGHTS and CDR2 YDEGEE. The germline V and J ends were trimmed by 0 bases and 8 bases, with 14 bases remaining between them. The CDR3 has 15 residues. In DNA form, the CDR3 reads TGTGCCAGCAGCTTGGACGATATTTATCCCGAAAAACTGTTTTTT. As protein: CASSLDDIYPEKLFF. Using reference TRBV5-8 and TRBJ1-4 for the parts outside the CDR3, the full variable domain is EAGVTQSPTHLIKTRGQQATLRCSPISGHTSVYWYQQALGLGLQFLLWYDEGEERNRGNFPPRFSGRQFPNYSSELNVNALELEDSALYLCASSLDDIYPEKLFFGSGTQLSVL.

The chain combines TRBV28 with TRBJ1-4; the D is unclear. The CDR3 loop spans 16 amino acids. Germline CDR1 is MDHEN and CDR2 is SYDVKM. Trimming took off 5 bases at V and 0 bases at J, with 13 bases between the two ends. CDR3: CASSKVDGATNEKLFF. CDR3 sequence (DNA): TGTGCCAGCAGTAAGGTCGACGGTGCAACTAATGAAAAACTGTTTTTT.

The chain uses TRBV2 and TRBJ2-5; TRBD2 agrees at 7 bases. The CDR3 runs 13 residues. The junction had 14 bases not matched to a gene; V was cut back by 6 bases and J by 13 bases. Germline V CDR1 and CDR2: SNHLY, FYNNEI. CDR3 DNA sequence: TGTGCCAGCAGCCCGGGGGGAGGGACCTTACCGTACTTC. Its protein product is CASSPGGGTLPYF.

V is TRBV19 and J is TRBJ2-3, with 12 bases fitting TRBD2. CDR3 size: 16 residues. CDR1 is LNHDA, CDR2 SQIVND, per germline (reference sequence). V lost 5 bases, J lost 5 bases, and 8 bases stayed unmatched. The CDR3 region is CASSPRLAGVVDTQYF. In DNA, the CDR3 is TGTGCCAGTAGTCCGAGACTAGCGGGAGTTGTAGATACGCAGTATTTT.

The chain is built from TRBV28 and TRBJ1-1; D remains unclear. V lost 5 bases, J lost 1 base, and 17 bases lay in between. The CDR3 runs to 16 residues. Per the germline V gene, CDR1 is MDHEN and CDR2 is SYDVKM. CDR3 bases: TGTGCCAGCAGTCTCTATGGGGAACGGCCGAACACTGAAGCTTTCTTT. As protein: CASSLYGERPNTEAFF.

This CDR3 reads CASSSGWDAGDEQYF. The CDR3, as DNA: TGCGCCAGCAGCTCGGGCTGGGACGCCGGGGACGAGCAGTACTTC. The V and J genes are TRBV5-1 and TRBJ2-7, with D perhaps given as TRBD1 or TRBD2 (5 bases each). This CDR3 spans 15 amino acids. The germline gives CDR1 SGHRS, CDR2 YFSETQ. V was clipped by 3 bases and J by 5 bases, with 18 bases between them.

The CDR3, as DNA: TGTGCCACCAAGACAGCCTACAATGAGCAGTTCTTC. The encoded protein is CATKTAYNEQFF. The chain has TRBV28 and TRBJ2-1, with D perhaps TRBD1 (5 bases). The CDR3 length is 12 residues. Germline-derived CDR1 and CDR2 are MDHEN and SYDVKM. Trimming took off 10 bases at V and 2 bases at J, with 9 bases between the two ends.

J is TRBJ2-3 and V is TRBV5-1; TRBD2 aligns across 8 bases. The V segment lost 5 bases and the J segment 6 bases; nucleotides outside the gene matches: 14. The CDR3 runs 16 residues. Germline lookup yields CDR1 SGHRS and CDR2 YFSETQ. DNA for the CDR3: TGCGCCAGCAGGGCAGCGGGGACTAGGATATCTGATACGCAGTATTTT. Amino acid sequence: CASRAAGTRISDTQYF.